The entry that follows covers one T cell receptor (beta chain) sequence. Its antigen is undetermined. This sample stems from a study of CD8 T cells in ankylosing spondylitis. TCRdb recomputed calls from the 5' RACE reads with MiXCR, one row per CDR3 protein. The sample lists 300,000 to 400,000 distinct CDR3 sequences; approximately 14% were seen once. Study observations and caveats: The clones that were linked to disease were reported to be significantly enriched in matched synovial fluid samples from ankylosing spondylitis patients. Reports of some motif variants in reactive arthritis synovial fluid and blood predate this one. A TCR beta motif made of several highly homologous variants seemed typical of ankylosing spondylitis blood.

The CDR3 runs 16 residues. V was pared by 0 bases and J by 8 bases, with 7 bases of the junction left unmatched. The germline gives CDR1 LNHNV, CDR2 YYDKDF (reference sequence). This chain joins TRBV15 and TRBJ1-4, with TRBD1 identical over 9 bases. The material sequenced was blood, either unsorted or a sorted T cell fraction (not recorded which). The sequence was obtained from a male donor with ankylosing spondylitis or in good health (not recorded which). CDR3 residues: CATSRDRTGVGEKLFF. The CDR3, as DNA: TGTGCCACCAGCAGAGATCGGACAGGGGTTGGCGAAAAACTGTTTTTT. Supplemented by reference TRBV15 and TRBJ1-4, the full variable domain reads DAMVIQNPRYQVTQFGKPVTLSCSQTLNHNVMYWYQQKSSQAPKLLFHYYDKDFNNEADTPDNFQSRRPNTSFCFLDIRSPGLGDTAMYLCATSRDRTGVGEKLFFGSGTQLSVL.